The 19 T cell receptor beta chains presented below share a single source sample, sequenced in a study of cytomegalovirus exposure and HLA in healthy donors. With 60 Vbeta and 13 Jbeta primers, the PCR was carried out. Clones were sequenced by immunoSEQ multiplex PCR, and TCRdb holds only the in-frame ones, with some missing. The sample consists of about 180,000 clones, approximately 80% of them appearing once. Material for sequencing was PBMCs. These receptors all come from a woman aged 45-65 years in good health and CMV-seronegative.

The rearrangement joins TRBV7-9 to TRBJ2-3; TRBD1 aligns across 9 bases. V shed 5 bases and J 7 bases; nucleotides not matched to a gene: 22. The germline gives CDR1 SEHNR, CDR2 FQNEAQ (reference sequence). CDR3 length equals 19 residues. CDR3 loop: CASSPIRTGDKVGAHTQYF. Here the CDR3 DNA reads TGTGCCAGCAGCCCGATACGGACAGGGGACAAAGTCGGGGCGCATACGCAGTATTTT.

DNA for the CDR3: TGCGCCAGCAGCCACCGGGGGGGTCCTACTTCTAATGAAAAACTGTTTTTT. Its protein product is CASSHRGGPTSNEKLFF. The chain combines TRBV4-1 with TRBJ1-4; possible D gene TRBD1, 5 bases. Germline V lookup: CDR1 MGHRA, CDR2 YSYEKL. Trimming removed 3 bases from V and 3 bases from J, with 17 bases in between. The CDR3 totals 17 residues.

The chain employs TRBV15 and TRBJ1-4; TRBD1 matches at 10 bases. Germline values: CDR1 LNHNV, CDR2 YYDKDF (reference sequence). Trimming removed 0 bases from V and 6 bases from J; junction bases left unmatched: 1. The CDR3 has 15 amino acids. Written as DNA, the CDR3 is TGTGCCACCAGCAGAGAGGGGACAGGGGATGAAAAACTGTTTTTT. Translated: CATSREGTGDEKLFF.

The chain carries TRBV7-9 and TRBJ2-3, with TRBD2 as a possible D gene (6 bases). This CDR3 is built from 16 residues. The V end lost 5 bases, the J end lost 4 bases, and 19 bases lay between the germline ends. Germline V gene lookup returns CDR1 SEHNR and CDR2 FQNEAQ (reference sequence). This chain's CDR3 is CASSGDRELHPDTQYF. The DNA for the CDR3 is TGTGCCAGCAGCGGTGACCGGGAGCTACACCCAGATACGCAGTATTTT.

This chain joins TRBV5-1 and TRBJ2-2, with 7 bases lining up with TRBD2. The V and J ends lost 4 bases and 8 bases, in that order; junction bases with no gene match: 8. The germline gives CDR1 SGHRS, CDR2 YFSETQ. This CDR3 has 14 residues. CDR3 in DNA: TGCGCCAGCAGCCAATCTAGCGGCTCGGGGGAGCTGTTTTTT. Protein: CASSQSSGSGELFF.

The CDR3 DNA sequence: TGTGCCAGCAGTTACTGGGACAGACGTTACAATGAGCAGTTCTTC. Translating it yields CASSYWDRRYNEQFF. The rearrangement links TRBV6-5 to TRBJ2-1, with TRBD1 identical over 7 bases. This CDR3 spans 15 amino acids. The germline CDR1 and CDR2 sequences are MNHEY and SVGAGI. With V trimmed by 1 base and J by 4 bases, 4 bases remained unmatched.

This rearrangement joins TRBV27 to TRBJ2-1; D uncertain. The CDR3 consists of 12 residues. Trimming took 3 bases from V and 6 from J, leaving 6 bases between them. In germline, CDR1 is MNHEY, CDR2 SMNVEV (reference sequence). CDR3 protein: CASSLSSNEQFF. Written as DNA, the CDR3 is TGTGCCAGCAGTTTGTCATCCAATGAGCAGTTCTTC.

The rearrangement joins TRBV10-3 to TRBJ2-2, with a tentative D call TRBD2 (5 bases). The V gene's germline CDR1 is ENHRY and CDR2 SYGVKD. Trimming pared 0 bases from V and 5 bases from J, leaving 16 bases between. The CDR3 is 17 amino acids. Here the CDR3 reads CAISESPLSWRTGELFF. CDR3 bases: TGTGCCATCAGTGAGTCTCCCCTCTCCTGGAGGACCGGGGAGCTGTTTTTT.

The chain links TRBV5-1 to TRBJ2-3, with a tentative D call TRBD1 (6 bases). This CDR3 is 14 amino acids long. Per the germline V gene, CDR1 is SGHRS and CDR2 is YFSETQ. The germline V and J ends were trimmed by 0 bases and 2 bases, with 7 bases remaining between them. In DNA form, the CDR3 reads TGCGCCAGCAGCTTGGGGGACACCACAGATACGCAGTATTTT. It specifies CASSLGDTTDTQYF.

This clone was picked up one time. The chain employs TRBV11-2 and TRBJ2-3, with TRBD1 identical over 11 bases. After removal of 4 bases from V and 4 bases from J, the junction contained 7 bases not matched to a gene. CDR1 is SGHAT, CDR2 FQNNGV, per germline. This CDR3 has 16 residues. As DNA, the CDR3 is TGTGCCAGCAGCTCGCTCTCGGGACAGGGGGCAGATACGCAGTATTTT. Its translation: CASSSLSGQGADTQYF.

This sequence joins TRBV6-6 and TRBJ1-1; tentatively, D is TRBD1 (5 bases). The V gene lost 2 bases and the J gene lost 11 bases, with 18 bases spanning the gap. Germline assignment: CDR1 MNHNY and CDR2 SVGAGI (reference sequence). This CDR3 spans 14 amino acids. CDR3 loop: CASSYQGGRGGAFF. In nucleotides, the CDR3 is TGTGCCAGCAGTTACCAGGGTGGGCGGGGTGGCGCTTTCTTT.

The genes are TRBV14 and TRBJ1-2; 8 bases align to TRBD1. The CDR3 runs to 15 residues. CDR1 and CDR2 (germline): SGHDN, FVKESK. With 4 bases clipped from V and 7 bases from J, the junction kept 11 bases outside the gene matches. CDR3 residues: CASSPDWQGAGGYTF. The CDR3 DNA follows: TGTGCCAGCAGCCCTGATTGGCAGGGGGCCGGTGGCTACACCTTC. Combining the CDR3 with reference TRBV14 and TRBJ1-2 gives the whole variable domain EAGVTQFPSHSVIEKGQTVTLRCDPISGHDNLYWYRRVMGKEIKFLLHFVKESKQDESGMPNNRFLAERTGGTYSTLKVQPAELEDSGVYFCASSPDWQGAGGYTFGSGTRLTVV.

V and J are TRBV4-1 and TRBJ1-2; D call uncertain. V was clipped by 0 bases and J by 7 bases, with 21 bases between them. CDR3 length: 17 amino acids. Germline V gene data show CDR1 as MGHRA and CDR2 as YSYEKL. The CDR3 region is CASSQDGSPGRTGGYTF. Here the CDR3 DNA reads TGCGCCAGCAGCCAAGATGGCTCCCCGGGGAGGACGGGTGGCTACACCTTC.

In regard to this clone: This sample includes further DNA sequences coding for the same CDR3. The J gene is TRBJ1-4, the V gene TRBV5-1; D remains ambiguous. Germline loops: CDR1 SGHRS, CDR2 YFSETQ. Deletions cut 2 bases from V and 0 bases from J, with 5 bases between. The CDR3 covers 14 residues. The CDR3 is CASSLGATNEKLFF. In DNA, the CDR3 is TGCGCCAGCAGCTTAGGAGCAACTAATGAAAAACTGTTTTTT.

This clone is a singleton in its sample. The J gene is TRBJ2-7, the V gene TRBV4-1, with a possible D match to TRBD2 (5 bases). CDR3 length: 15 amino acids. Germline lookup yields CDR1 MGHRA and CDR2 YSYEKL. V was cut by 4 bases and J by 4 bases, with 17 bases left in between. DNA for the CDR3: TGCGCCAGCAGCCCTACGGGATCCCGATTGTACGAGCAGTACTTC. Its protein product is CASSPTGSRLYEQYF.

The V call is TRBV11-2, the J call TRBJ2-1; 8 bases agree with TRBD2. The CDR3 contains 15 residues. Trimming removed 1 base from V and 7 bases from J; junction bases left unmatched: 6. Germline assignment: CDR1 SGHAT and CDR2 FQNNGV. The CDR3 sequence: CASSLVRGGLNEQFF. Written as DNA, the CDR3 is TGTGCCAGCAGCTTAGTTCGGGGGGGGCTTAATGAGCAGTTCTTC.

The chain recombines TRBV6-4 with TRBJ2-2; D is perhaps TRBD1 (6 bases). V lost 6 bases and J 1 base, leaving 9 bases between the germline ends. This CDR3 has 14 residues. CDR1 is MRHNA, CDR2 SNTAGT, per germline. For the CDR3, the DNA is TGTGCCAGCAGCCGACAGGTGAACACCGGGGAGCTGTTTTTT. Its translation is CASSRQVNTGELFF.

The rearrangement links TRBV7-3 to TRBJ2-3, with 7 bases that match TRBD2. The CDR3 has 18 amino acids. The V gene's germline CDR1 is SGHTA and CDR2 FQGTGA. The V and J ends lost 4 bases and 1 base, in that order; junction bases with no gene match: 14. The CDR3 DNA sequence: TGTGCCAGCAGCTCCCCCCTAGGGAGCGGGACCGGCACAGATACGCAGTATTTT. It translates to CASSSPLGSGTGTDTQYF.

The genes are TRBV11-1 and TRBJ2-1, with 9 bases matching TRBD1. CDR1 is SGHAT, CDR2 FQDESV, per germline (reference sequence). The CDR3 is 14 residues long. Trimming took 3 bases from V and 4 from J; bases not matched to a gene: 1. The CDR3 sequence is CASSLGTGYNEQFF. The DNA for the CDR3 is TGTGCCAGCAGCTTGGGGACAGGGTACAATGAGCAGTTCTTC.